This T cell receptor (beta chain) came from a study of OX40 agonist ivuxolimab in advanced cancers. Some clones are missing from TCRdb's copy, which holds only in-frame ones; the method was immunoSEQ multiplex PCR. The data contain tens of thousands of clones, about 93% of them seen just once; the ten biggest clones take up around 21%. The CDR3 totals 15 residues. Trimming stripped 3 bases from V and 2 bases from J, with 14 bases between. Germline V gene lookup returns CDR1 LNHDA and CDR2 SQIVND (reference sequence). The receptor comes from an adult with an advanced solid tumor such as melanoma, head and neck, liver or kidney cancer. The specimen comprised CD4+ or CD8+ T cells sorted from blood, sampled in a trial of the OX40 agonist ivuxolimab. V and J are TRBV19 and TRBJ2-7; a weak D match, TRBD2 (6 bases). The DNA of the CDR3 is TGTGCCAGTAGTATTGGATCTAGCGTTCCCTACGAGCAGTACTTC. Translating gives CASSIGSSVPYEQYF.